This section outlines one T cell receptor (beta chain) sequence together with its context. This sample stems from a study of siplizumab effects on memory and regulatory T cells. Clones were read by immunoSEQ multiplex PCR, and TCRdb kept only the in-frame ones, dropping some. The sample contains about 100,000 clones, 85% to 95% of which appear only once. Germline assignment: CDR1 SNHLY and CDR2 FYNNEI. V trimming: 4 bases; J trimming: 2 bases; junction bases outside the gene matches: 5. The CDR3 is 14 amino acids. The clonotype originates from a human donor in good health. Sequencing used non-Treg CD4+ T cells sorted from blood. V and J are TRBV2 and TRBJ2-7; 7 nucleotides line up with TRBD1. The CDR3 loop reads CASSARTGAYEQYF. Here the CDR3 DNA reads TGTGCCAGCAGTGCCAGGACAGGCGCCTACGAGCAGTACTTC. Full variable domain (rest looked up from reference TRBV2 and TRBJ2-7): EPEVTQTPSHQVTQMGQEVILRCVPISNHLYFYWYRQILGQKVEFLVSFYNNEISEKSEIFDDQFSVERPDGSNFTLKIRSTKLEDSAMYFCASSARTGAYEQYFGPGTRLTVT.